The T cell receptor (beta chain) under discussion was sequenced for a study of blood T cell repertoires in COVID-19. Background on the study: The cDNA or gDNA used as material had been derived from T cells, B-cell-depleted T cells, or PBMCs.

Repertoires were generated with immunoSEQ multiplex PCR, while TCRdb's copy carries only in-frame clones and drops some. The data contain about 170,000 clones, over 90% of them singletons. Germline V gene data show CDR1 as LNHDA and CDR2 as SQIVND (reference sequence). This CDR3 spans 16 amino acids. V lost 5 bases and J lost 8; bases outside the gene matches: 11. This receptor was taken from a man aged 45-60 years with acute or convalescent COVID-19. Source material: peripheral blood. The V call is TRBV19, the J call TRBJ2-1; 11 bases agree with TRBD2. CDR3 sequence: CASSSRTSGSSDEQFF. DNA for the CDR3: TGTGCCAGTAGTTCCCGAACTAGCGGGAGTAGTGATGAGCAGTTCTTC.